This is a list of T cell receptor beta chains from one sample in a study of T cells in Graves' hyperthyroidism and ophthalmopathy. TCRdb itself ran the multiplex PCR reads through MiXCR, one entry per CDR3 protein. This table has under 350,000 distinct CDR3 sequences, over 15% appearing once. The sequencing input was blood. The receptors stem from an older woman with Graves' ophthalmopathy. Each CDR3 is given with its conserved first and last residue. Each record gives: J gene, clone size, V gene, CDR3 protein. Where a row states a size, it is once, few, many or the class of an expanded clone; other rows omit it.

>TRBJ2-7|-|TRBV6-1
CATRGTGSEQYF
>TRBJ1-5|few|TRBV27
CASRHGTDFNQPQHF
>TRBJ2-7|-|TRBV6-6
CAALQDSYEQYF
>TRBJ2-7|many|TRBV18
CASSPTGAGREQYF
>TRBJ2-7|-|TRBV5-6
CASSLRDGTYEQYF
>TRBJ2-7|many|TRBV27
CASSLRATAYEQYF
>TRBJ1-1|few|TRBV7-9
CASSLDRAGYTEAFF
>TRBJ1-2|-|TRBV5-1
CASSYTGGNNGYTF
>TRBJ1-5|many|TRBV10-3
CAISESTGNNQPQHF
>TRBJ2-7|many|TRBV18
CASSPSTVGEQYF
>TRBJ2-1|many|TRBV6-2/TRBV6-3
CASRDLSGGAIEQFF
>TRBJ2-1|-|TRBV15
CATGKEGTGPYNEQFF
>TRBJ2-3|many|TRBV5-6
CASSRPLGDTDTQYF
>TRBJ1-4|few|TRBV9
CASSGPTSTNEKLFF
>TRBJ1-4|many|TRBV20-1
CSAIDRGGKLFF
>TRBJ1-5|many|TRBV27
CASSPLDGIYQPQHF
>TRBJ2-2|many|TRBV24-1
CATGDKTVGNTGELFF
>TRBJ2-7|many|TRBV28
CASSPGPREQYF
>TRBJ2-7|many|TRBV5-6
CASSTPRGLGLYEQYF
>TRBJ2-7|many|TRBV7-2
CASSLLTSGIYEQYF
>TRBJ2-5|few|TRBV20-1
CSARHTSGGAETQYF
>TRBJ2-7|-|TRBV20-1
CSALRSARTYEQYF
>TRBJ2-3|many|TRBV15
CATSRGISGRAFQAAQYF
>TRBJ2-5|-|TRBV7-9
CASSKNSGQNQETQYF
>TRBJ2-3|-|TRBV4-1
CASSQGLGSARTDTQYF
>TRBJ2-3|many|TRBV7-2
CASSLRLAGVGTDTQYF
>TRBJ1-2|-|TRBV20-1
CSAKQGQNYGYTF
>TRBJ2-5|many|TRBV30
CAWSGGQGLRETQYF
>TRBJ2-5|few|TRBV11-2
CASSEQDRLGTQYF
>TRBJ2-2|-|TRBV6-1
CASSETARVPGELFF
>TRBJ2-7|many|TRBV28
CASSLHWTKPYEQYF
>TRBJ2-3|many|TRBV11-3
CASSAGQGLTDTQYF
>TRBJ2-1|few|TRBV10-3
CAISASIQNYNEQFF
>TRBJ2-7|-|TRBV5-6
CASSPGASGGYEQYF
>TRBJ2-5|-|TRBV18
CASRVGGETQYF
>TRBJ2-7|few|TRBV6-1
CASIGAVLVYEQYF
>TRBJ2-1|many|TRBV11-2
CASSGRITSSYNEQFF
>TRBJ2-1|once|TRBV7-6
CASSLGLAGTYYNEQFF
>TRBJ2-1|-|TRBV20-1
CSANPTSGRANERFF
>TRBJ1-2|many|TRBV6-2/TRBV6-3
CATERDTYGYTF
>TRBJ1-5|many|TRBV12-3/TRBV12-4
CASSFSGTGSNQPQHF
>TRBJ1-4|once|TRBV30
CAWWRQGLNEKLFF
>TRBJ1-5|-|TRBV12-3/TRBV12-4
CASSPRGDSNQPQHF
>TRBJ2-5|-|TRBV19
CASSPTGIQYF
>TRBJ1-2|few|TRBV29-1
CSVGEGALANYGYTF
>TRBJ2-5|few|TRBV3-1
CASIQPERTQYF
>TRBJ2-5|many|TRBV2
CASSEEVDQETQYF
>TRBJ2-7|many|TRBV12-3/TRBV12-4
CASSHTGTGTYEQYF
>TRBJ2-3|many|TRBV28
CASDTSGDGGTDTQYF
>TRBJ2-1|once|TRBV7-9
CASSSGTSRMNEQFF
>TRBJ1-3|-|TRBV4-3
CASSQVARSSSGNTIYF
>TRBJ2-7|-|TRBV2
CASMKLAGGNYEQYF